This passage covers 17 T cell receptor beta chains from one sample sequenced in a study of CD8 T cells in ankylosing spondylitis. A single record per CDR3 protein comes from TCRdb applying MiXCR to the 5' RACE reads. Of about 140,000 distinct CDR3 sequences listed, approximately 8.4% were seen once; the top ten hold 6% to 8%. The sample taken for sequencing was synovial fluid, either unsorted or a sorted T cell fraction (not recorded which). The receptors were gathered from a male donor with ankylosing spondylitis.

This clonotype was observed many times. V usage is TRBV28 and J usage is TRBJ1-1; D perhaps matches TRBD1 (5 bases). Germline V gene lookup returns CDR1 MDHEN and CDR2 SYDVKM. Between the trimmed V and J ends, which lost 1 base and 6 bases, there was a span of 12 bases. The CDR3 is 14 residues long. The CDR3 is CASSLSNQGAEAFF. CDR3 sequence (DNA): TGTGCCAGCAGTTTATCTAACCAGGGCGCTGAAGCTTTCTTT.

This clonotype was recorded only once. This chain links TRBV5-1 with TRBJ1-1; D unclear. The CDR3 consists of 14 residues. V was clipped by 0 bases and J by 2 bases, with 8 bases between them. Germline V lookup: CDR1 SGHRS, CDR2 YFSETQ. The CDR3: CASSLEDGNTEAFF. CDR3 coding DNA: TGCGCCAGCAGCTTGGAGGACGGTAACACTGAAGCTTTCTTT.

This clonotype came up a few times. CDR3: CASSLGALGHEQYF. CDR3 DNA: TGTGCCAGCAGCCTAGGGGCCTTGGGGCACGAGCAGTACTTC. The chain combines TRBV7-6 with TRBJ2-7; possible D gene TRBD1, 5 bases. CDR3 length: 14 amino acids. Per germline, CDR1 SGHVS and CDR2 FNYEAQ. V lost 5 bases to trimming and J lost 5 bases, with 16 bases between them.

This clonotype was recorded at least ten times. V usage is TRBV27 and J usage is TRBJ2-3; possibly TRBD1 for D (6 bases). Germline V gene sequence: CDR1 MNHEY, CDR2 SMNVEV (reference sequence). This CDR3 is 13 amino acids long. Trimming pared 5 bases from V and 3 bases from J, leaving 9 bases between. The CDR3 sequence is CASSGQGTDTQYF. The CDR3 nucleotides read TGTGCCAGCAGTGGCCAGGGGACAGATACGCAGTATTTT.

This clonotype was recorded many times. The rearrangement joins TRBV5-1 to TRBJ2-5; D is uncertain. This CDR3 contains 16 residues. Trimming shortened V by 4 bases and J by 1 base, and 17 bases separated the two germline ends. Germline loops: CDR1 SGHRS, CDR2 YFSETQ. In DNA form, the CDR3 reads TGCGCCAGCAGCCTTCTCGGACGGACGGTCCAAGAGACCCAGTACTTC. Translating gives CASSLLGRTVQETQYF.

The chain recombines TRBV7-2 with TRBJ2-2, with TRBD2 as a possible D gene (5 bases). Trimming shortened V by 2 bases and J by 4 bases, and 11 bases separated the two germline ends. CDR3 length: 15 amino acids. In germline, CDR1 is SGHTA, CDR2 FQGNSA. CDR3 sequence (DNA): TGTGCCAGCAGCTTAAGAGGGAGAGGCACCGGGGAGCTGTTTTTT. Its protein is CASSLRGRGTGELFF.

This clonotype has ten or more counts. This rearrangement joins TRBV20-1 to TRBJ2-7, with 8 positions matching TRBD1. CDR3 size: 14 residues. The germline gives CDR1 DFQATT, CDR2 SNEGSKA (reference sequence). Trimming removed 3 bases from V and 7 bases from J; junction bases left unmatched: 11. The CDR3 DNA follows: TGCAGTGCTAGTGGGGGGACAGGAGTACTGGAGCAGTACTTC. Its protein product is CSASGGTGVLEQYF.

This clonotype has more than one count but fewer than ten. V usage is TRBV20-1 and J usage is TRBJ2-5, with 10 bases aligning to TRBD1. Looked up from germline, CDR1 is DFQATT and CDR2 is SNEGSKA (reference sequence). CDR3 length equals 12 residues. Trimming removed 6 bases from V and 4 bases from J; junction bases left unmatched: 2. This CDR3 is CSAWTGGETQYF. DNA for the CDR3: TGCAGTGCCTGGACAGGGGGAGAGACCCAGTACTTC.

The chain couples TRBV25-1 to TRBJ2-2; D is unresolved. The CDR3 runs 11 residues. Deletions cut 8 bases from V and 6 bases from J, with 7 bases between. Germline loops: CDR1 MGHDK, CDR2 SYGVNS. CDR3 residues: CASGQSGELFF. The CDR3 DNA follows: TGTGCCAGCGGGCAATCCGGGGAGCTGTTTTTT.

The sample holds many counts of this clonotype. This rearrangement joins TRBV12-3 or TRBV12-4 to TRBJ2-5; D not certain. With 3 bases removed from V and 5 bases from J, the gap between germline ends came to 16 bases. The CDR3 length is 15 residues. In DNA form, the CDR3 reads TGTGCCAGCAGTTTTGGGCGGACCGTCGCCGAGACCCAGTACTTC. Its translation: CASSFGRTVAETQYF.

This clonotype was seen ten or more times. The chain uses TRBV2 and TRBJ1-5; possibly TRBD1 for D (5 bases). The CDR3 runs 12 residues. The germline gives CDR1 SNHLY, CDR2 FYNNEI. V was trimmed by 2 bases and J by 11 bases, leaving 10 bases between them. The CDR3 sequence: CASSERGKSQHF. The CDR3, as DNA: TGTGCCAGCAGTGAACGGGGGAAGTCCCAGCATTTT. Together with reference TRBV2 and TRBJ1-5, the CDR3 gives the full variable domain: EPEVTQTPSHQVTQMGQEVILRCVPISNHLYFYWYRQILGQKVEFLVSFYNNEISEKSEIFDDQFSVERPDGSNFTLKIRSTKLEDSAMYFCASSERGKSQHFGDGTRLSIL.

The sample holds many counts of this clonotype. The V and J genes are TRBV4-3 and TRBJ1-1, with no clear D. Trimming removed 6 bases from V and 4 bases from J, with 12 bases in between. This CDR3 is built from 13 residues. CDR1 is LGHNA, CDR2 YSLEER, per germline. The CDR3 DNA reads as TGCGCCAGCAGACTCGAAGGTAGCACTGAAGCTTTCTTT. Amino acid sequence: CASRLEGSTEAFF.

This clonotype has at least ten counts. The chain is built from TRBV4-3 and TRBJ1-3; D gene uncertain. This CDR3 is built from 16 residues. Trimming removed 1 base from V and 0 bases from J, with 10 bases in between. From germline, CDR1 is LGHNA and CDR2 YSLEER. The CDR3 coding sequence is TGCGCCAGCAGCCAAGTATGGTCGGCCTCTGGAAACACCATATATTTT. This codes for CASSQVWSASGNTIYF.

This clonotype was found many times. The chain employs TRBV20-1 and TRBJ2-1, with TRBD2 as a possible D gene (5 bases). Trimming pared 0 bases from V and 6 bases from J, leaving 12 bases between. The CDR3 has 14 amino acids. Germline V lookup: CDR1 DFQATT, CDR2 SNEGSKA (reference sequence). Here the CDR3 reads CSARESGRGNEQFF. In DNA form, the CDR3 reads TGCAGTGCTAGAGAATCCGGCCGGGGCAATGAGCAGTTCTTC.

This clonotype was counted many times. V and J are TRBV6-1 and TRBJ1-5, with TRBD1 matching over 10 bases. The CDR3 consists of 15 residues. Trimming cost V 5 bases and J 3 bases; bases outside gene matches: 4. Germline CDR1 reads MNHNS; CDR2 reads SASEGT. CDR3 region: CASSLDRGNNQPQHF. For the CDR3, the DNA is TGTGCCAGCAGTCTGGACAGGGGGAACAATCAGCCCCAGCATTTT.

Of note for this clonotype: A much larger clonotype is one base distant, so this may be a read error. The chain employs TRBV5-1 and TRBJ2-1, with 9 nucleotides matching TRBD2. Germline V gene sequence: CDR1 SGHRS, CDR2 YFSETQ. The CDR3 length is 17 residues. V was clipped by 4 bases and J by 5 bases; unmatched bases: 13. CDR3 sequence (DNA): TGCGCCAGCAGCAACTCACCGCCGGGACTAGCCGACAATGAGCAGTTCTTC. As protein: CASSNSPPGLADNEQFF.

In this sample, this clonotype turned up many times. The CDR3 DNA reads as TGTGCCAGCAGTTACTACGGCACCTCCTACGAGCAGTACTTC. Protein sequence: CASSYYGTSYEQYF. The chain carries TRBV6-5 and TRBJ2-7; D call uncertain. The CDR3 consists of 14 residues. The V end was cut by 1 base, the J end by 0 bases, with 7 bases between. Germline loops: CDR1 MNHEY, CDR2 SVGAGI.